A single sample gave rise to the 11 T cell receptor beta chains below, sequenced in a study of CD8 T cells in Susac syndrome. Reverse transcription of about 0.5 to 1 ug RNA used random hexamers. Each CDR3 protein is one row after TCRdb ran MiXCR on the immunoSEQ multiplex PCR reads. The sample records 150,000 to 200,000 distinct CDR3 sequences, around 94% being singletons. The specimen sequenced was CD4+ T cells from PBMCs. These receptors originate from a human donor in good health.

The rearrangement links TRBV5-4 to TRBJ2-2, with 8 bases aligning to TRBD1. The CDR3 totals 14 residues. CDR1 is SGHNT, CDR2 YYREEE, per germline (reference sequence). J lost 8 bases, V lost 7 bases, and 10 bases had no gene match. The CDR3 region has the DNA TGTGCCAGCCATCGGACAGGGACACGTGGGGAGCTGTTTTTT. It codes for CASHRTGTRGELFF.

The chain couples TRBV5-1 to TRBJ1-1; 8 bases fit TRBD1. Germline CDR1 is SGHRS and CDR2 is YFSETQ. CDR3 length: 15 amino acids. V lost 4 bases to trimming and J lost 3 bases; unmatched junction nucleotides: 8. DNA of the CDR3: TGCGCCAGCAGCATACCCAGGGGGCGTGACACTGAAGCTTTCTTT. Encoded protein: CASSIPRGRDTEAFF.

This clonotype was recorded once. V and J are TRBV12-3 or TRBV12-4 and TRBJ1-2; 8 bases are a match to TRBD1. This CDR3 is built from 14 residues. J was trimmed by 2 bases and V by 5 bases; bases with no gene match: 4. CDR3 residues: CASSRGQGNYGYTF. For the CDR3, the DNA is TGTGCCAGCAGTCGCGGACAGGGAAACTATGGCTACACCTTC.

The chain links TRBV30 to TRBJ1-6, with D maybe TRBD1 (6 bases). This CDR3 has 14 residues. CDR1 and CDR2 from the germline V gene are GTSNPN and SVGIG (reference sequence). The ends were cut back, 2 bases at V and 6 bases at J, with 11 bases in the middle. CDR3 coding DNA: TGTGCCTGGAGTTCACAGGGCTCTAATTCACCCCTCCACTTT. It codes for CAWSSQGSNSPLHF.

This clonotype was observed once. This chain joins TRBV20-1 and TRBJ1-1; D is possibly TRBD1 (6 bases). CDR1 and CDR2 (germline): DFQATT, SNEGSKA (reference sequence). The CDR3 covers 13 residues. V gave up 3 bases and J gave up 4 bases, with 12 bases separating them. CDR3 amino acids: CSARTTGTTEAFF. The CDR3, as DNA: TGCAGTGCTAGGACCACAGGGACCACTGAAGCTTTCTTT.

V and J are TRBV27 and TRBJ2-5; tentative D call: TRBD1 (6 bases). V was shortened by 6 bases and J by 6 bases, with 11 bases between the two germline ends. Germline V gene sequence: CDR1 MNHEY, CDR2 SMNVEV (reference sequence). The length of the CDR3 is 12 residues. CDR3 loop: CASSTDRKTQYF. The CDR3 DNA reads as TGTGCCAGCAGCACGGACAGAAAGACCCAGTACTTC.

This chain links TRBV4-3 with TRBJ1-6, with D possibly matching TRBD1 (5 bases). The CDR3 runs to 16 residues. Germline values: CDR1 LGHNA, CDR2 YSLEER. Trimming pared 0 bases from V and 3 bases from J, leaving 9 bases between. For the CDR3, the DNA is TGCGCCAGCAGCCAAGATGCACAGGTCTATAATTCACCCCTCCACTTT. Translation: CASSQDAQVYNSPLHF.

This chain links TRBV3-1 with TRBJ2-5, with D perhaps TRBD1 or TRBD2 (5 bases each). The CDR3 has 11 amino acids. Trimming took off 3 bases at V and 11 bases at J, with 10 bases between the two ends. Germline V gene data show CDR1 as LGHDT and CDR2 as YNNKEL (reference sequence). CDR3 bases: TGTGCCAGCAGCCAGGGGGACCCTCAGTACTTC. Its translation is CASSQGDPQYF.

This clonotype has just one count. This chain uses TRBV29-1 with TRBJ2-3; a possible D gene is TRBD1 (6 bases). V was pared by 8 bases and J by 6 bases, with 9 bases between. Germline V gene lookup returns CDR1 SQVTM and CDR2 ANQGSEA. This CDR3 region has 10 residues. CDR3 nucleotide sequence: TGCAGCTCAGGGGCGGATACGCAGTATTTT. Residues: CSSGADTQYF.

This clonotype was recorded once. The chain combines TRBV14 with TRBJ1-2; 8 bases match TRBD1. V dropped 3 bases and J dropped 4; count of bases not matched to a gene: 13. The germline CDR1 and CDR2 sequences are SGHDN and FVKESK. The CDR3 spans 17 residues. As DNA, the CDR3 is TGTGCCAGCAGCCATGGGATGGGACAGGCAAATTTCTATGGCTACACCTTC. Encoded protein: CASSHGMGQANFYGYTF.

The sample holds one count of this clonotype. The chain couples TRBV7-2 to TRBJ2-7; 11 bases match TRBD2. CDR1 is SGHTA and CDR2 is FQGNSA in the germline V gene. The J segment lost 3 bases and the V segment lost 0 bases, leaving 4 bases of the junction unmatched. The CDR3 totals 16 residues. Here the CDR3 reads CASSLASGGGLYEQYF. The CDR3 DNA reads TGTGCCAGCAGCTTAGCTAGCGGGGGGGGCCTCTACGAGCAGTACTTC.